This entry lists 26 T cell receptor beta chains sequenced from one sample in a study of blood T cell repertoires in COVID-19 (dated by TCRdb to about 2020). The library relied on the immunoSEQ multiplex PCR assay. Imported from immuneACCESS, the table was reduced by TCRdb to in-frame sequences with V and J called. These copies leave out some clones; in studies compared against another copy, an unresolved V gene accounts for under half, and the cause of the remainder is not known. Present in this sample are 35,000 to 45,000 clones, 65% to 85% of which were seen just once. Roughly a third of the sample goes to the ten largest clones. Sequencing was carried out using peripheral blood. The receptor set was obtained from an elderly woman with acute or convalescent COVID-19.

The chain links TRBV12-1 to TRBJ2-1; TRBD2, as called in the table, went unchecked against the DNA. TRBV12-1 is tagged as a pseudogene. This CDR3 contains 20 residues. CDR3 sequence reads: CASSLSGLAGGVRIYNEQFF. The CDR3 DNA is TGTGCCAGCAGCTTATCGGGACTAGCGGGAGGAGTAAGGATCTACAATGAGCAGTTCTTC.

The chain couples TRBV27 to TRBJ1-2; TRBD1 matches at 11 bases. The CDR3 length is 18 residues. Trimming cost V 5 bases and J 3 bases; bases outside gene matches: 14. Germline lookup yields CDR1 MNHEY and CDR2 SMNVEV (reference sequence). The CDR3 loop is CASSVLSQGQGGYYGYTF. The CDR3 DNA follows: TGTGCCAGCAGTGTCCTCTCCCAGGGACAGGGGGGCTACTATGGCTACACCTTC.

J is TRBJ2-3 and V is TRBV24-1; 10 bases agree with TRBD1. The junction had 7 bases not matched to a gene; V was cut back by 4 bases and J by 10 bases. The germline V gene encodes CDR1 KGHDR and CDR2 SFDVKD. CDR3 size: 14 residues. Here the CDR3 DNA reads TGTGCCACCAGTGACTCGACAGGGGGCGATGCGCAGTATTTT. Translating gives CATSDSTGGDAQYF.

This chain uses TRBV5-1 with TRBJ2-3; 9 bases are a match to TRBD2. CDR3 length: 15 amino acids. The V gene end was trimmed by 3 bases and the J gene end by 4 bases; junction bases not matched to a gene: 6. The germline gives CDR1 SGHRS, CDR2 YFSETQ. The CDR3 DNA sequence: TGCGCCAGCAGCTCGGGACTAGCATTCGCAGATACGCAGTATTTT. Encoded protein: CASSSGLAFADTQYF.

This chain uses TRBV27 with TRBJ1-5; D might be TRBD1 (6 bases). Trimming removed 6 bases from V and 9 bases from J, with 15 bases in between. The germline V gene has CDR1 MNHEY and CDR2 SMNVEV (reference sequence). This CDR3 contains 13 residues. In DNA, the CDR3 is TGTGCCAGCAGATCCCTCGGGGGGCCGCCCCAGCATTTT. It specifies CASRSLGGPPQHF.

The rearrangement joins TRBV28 to TRBJ1-4; 10 bases are a match to TRBD1. The V gene's germline CDR1 is MDHEN and CDR2 SYDVKM. V lost 5 bases, J lost 8 bases, and 5 bases stayed unmatched. This CDR3 is built from 14 residues. CDR3 nucleotide sequence: TGTGCCAGCAGTCCTCCGGGACAGGGGGAAAAACTGTTTTTT. This encodes CASSPPGQGEKLFF.

The chain employs TRBV10-3 and TRBJ2-7, with 9 bases that match TRBD2. The CDR3 totals 14 residues. J lost 7 bases, V lost 2 bases, and 6 bases had no gene match. Looked up from germline, CDR1 is ENHRY and CDR2 is SYGVKD. The CDR3 bases are TGTGCCATCAGTGAGCGCCTAGCGGGGAGGGAGCAGTACTTC. Its translation: CAISERLAGREQYF.

The J gene is TRBJ2-7, the V gene TRBV30; 7 bases line up with TRBD1. V shed 8 bases, J shed 9 bases, and the junction held 22 bases outside the gene matches. Per the germline V gene, CDR1 is GTSNPN and CDR2 is SVGIG (reference sequence). The CDR3 has 15 residues. CDR3 in amino acids: CAGRVKTGPILRQYF. The CDR3 DNA is TGTGCCGGACGAGTTAAGACAGGGCCTATCCTACGGCAGTACTTC.

This sequence joins TRBV7-2 and TRBJ1-1; D might be TRBD1 (5 bases). V lost 3 bases to trimming and J lost 6 bases, with 14 bases between them. The CDR3 length is 14 residues. CDR1 is SGHTA and CDR2 is FQGNSA in the germline V gene. The CDR3 here is CASSFEPLGAEAFF. DNA of the CDR3: TGTGCCAGCAGCTTCGAACCCTTAGGGGCTGAAGCTTTCTTT.

This clone was seen a few times. J is TRBJ1-2 and V is TRBV10-3; D gene uncertain. V was clipped by 4 bases and J by 6 bases, with 12 bases between them. This CDR3 contains 13 residues. Germline V CDR1 and CDR2: ENHRY, SYGVKD. CDR3 in DNA: TGTGCCATCAGTGTTCGGGGTGCGGATGGCTACACCTTC. It yields the protein CAISVRGADGYTF.

This clone has at least ten counts. The chain couples TRBV3-1 (or the pseudogene TRBV3-2) to TRBJ2-2; D is unclear. V was clipped by 5 bases and J by 1 base, with 14 bases between them. Looked up from germline, CDR1 is LGHDT and CDR2 is YNNKEL (reference sequence). The CDR3 runs 16 residues. CDR3 DNA sequence: TGTGCCAGCAGCAAAAAACGGCCGGGGAACACCGGGGAGCTGTTTTTT. This translates into CASSKKRPGNTGELFF.

This chain links TRBV4-3 with TRBJ2-2, with 7 bases that match TRBD2. J was trimmed by 5 bases and V by 0 bases; bases with no gene match: 12. In germline, CDR1 is LGHNA, CDR2 YSLEER. This CDR3 is built from 18 residues. Written as DNA, the CDR3 is TGCGCCAGCAGCCAAGAGCCTAGCGGAGGGGTTTGGACCGGGGAGCTGTTTTTT. Translated, it gives CASSQEPSGGVWTGELFF.

DNA for the CDR3: TGTGCCAGCAGCCAAGCCGGGAGGTCAGATACGCAGTATTTT. Translating gives CASSQAGRSDTQYF. The chain joins TRBV14 to TRBJ2-3; 7 bases fit TRBD2. The J segment lost 4 bases and the V segment lost 1 base, leaving 2 bases of the junction unmatched. The CDR3 totals 14 residues. CDR1 is SGHDN and CDR2 is FVKESK in the germline V gene.

The V gene is TRBV30, the J gene TRBJ1-4; 9 bases are a match to TRBD1. There are 14 residues in the CDR3. The V gene's germline CDR1 is GTSNPN and CDR2 SVGIG (reference sequence). V lost 0 bases, J lost 5 bases, and 1 base stayed unmatched. The CDR3 sequence: CAWSVQGANEKLFF. CDR3 coding DNA: TGTGCCTGGAGTGTACAGGGGGCGAATGAAAAACTGTTTTTT.

The chain employs TRBV11-2 and TRBJ1-1; no clear D gene. Germline V gene sequence: CDR1 SGHAT, CDR2 FQNNGV. Deletions cut 1 base from V and 1 base from J, with 4 bases between. This CDR3 spans 13 amino acids. CDR3 protein: CASSLAGNTEAFF. CDR3 sequence (DNA): TGTGCCAGCAGCTTAGCAGGGAACACTGAAGCTTTCTTT.

This clone has a single count. The DNA for the CDR3 is TGTGCCAGCACCAGGACAGGGAAGGGCACTGAAGCTTTCTTT. Protein product: CASTRTGKGTEAFF. The rearrangement links TRBV28 to TRBJ1-1; 8 bases line up with TRBD1. The germline CDR1 and CDR2 sequences are MDHEN and SYDVKM. CDR3 length: 14 amino acids. V lost 7 bases and J lost 4; bases outside the gene matches: 8.

The chain uses TRBV3-1 (or the pseudogene TRBV3-2) and TRBJ1-2, with 12 bases matching TRBD1. The CDR3 loop spans 19 amino acids. The V gene's germline CDR1 is LGHDT and CDR2 YNNKEL (reference sequence). Trimming cost V 3 bases and J 5 bases; bases outside gene matches: 16. The CDR3 region is CASSHVPGQGAGSRYGYTF. The CDR3 nucleotides are TGTGCCAGCAGCCACGTCCCGGGACAGGGGGCTGGGTCAAGGTATGGCTACACCTTC.

This clone was picked up a small number of times. The chain couples TRBV25-1 to TRBJ2-4; possible D gene TRBD1, 5 bases. The CDR3 is 16 amino acids. V was shortened by 0 bases and J by 2 bases, with 11 bases between the two germline ends. Germline CDR1 reads MGHDK; CDR2 reads SYGVNS. The CDR3 protein is CASSEYVQDTKNIQYF. In nucleotides, the CDR3 is TGTGCCAGCAGTGAATATGTACAGGATACCAAAAACATTCAGTACTTC.

CDR3 residues: CASRWGQGEGYTF. CDR3 DNA: TGTGCCAGCAGGTGGGGACAGGGAGAGGGCTACACCTTC. V and J are TRBV6-5 and TRBJ1-2; TRBD1 matches at 9 bases. This CDR3 region has 13 residues. V was clipped by 6 bases and J by 8 bases; unmatched bases: 7. CDR1 and CDR2 from the germline V gene are MNHEY and SVGAGI.

This clone was picked up a small number of times. This chain joins TRBV28 and TRBJ2-1; 12 bases agree with TRBD2. There are 14 residues in the CDR3. Germline V CDR1 and CDR2: MDHEN, SYDVKM. After removal of 3 bases from V and 7 bases from J, the junction contained 1 base not matched to a gene. The CDR3 here is CASSFGLAGNEQFF. The CDR3 nucleotides are TGTGCCAGCAGTTTCGGACTAGCGGGGAATGAGCAGTTCTTC.

The chain carries TRBV12-3 or TRBV12-4 and TRBJ1-1; D call uncertain. V dropped 3 bases and J dropped 4 bases, with 9 bases sitting between them. The CDR3 contains 13 residues. CDR3 region: CASSLRVVTEAFF. In DNA, the CDR3 is TGTGCCAGCAGTTTGAGGGTTGTCACTGAAGCTTTCTTT.

V and J are TRBV6-2 or TRBV6-3 and TRBJ1-5, with TRBD1 matching over 10 bases. CDR3 size: 18 residues. Trimming at V came to 4 bases and at J to 2 bases, leaving 11 bases not matched to a gene. The germline V gene encodes CDR1 MNHEY and CDR2 SVGEGT. The CDR3: CASSFPGTGARGNQPQHF. CDR3 nucleotide sequence: TGTGCCAGCAGTTTCCCCGGGACAGGGGCCAGGGGCAATCAGCCCCAGCATTTT.

The V gene is TRBV19, the J gene TRBJ2-7; 7 positions agree with TRBD1. This CDR3 contains 14 residues. The germline V gene has CDR1 LNHDA and CDR2 SQIVND (reference sequence). With 5 bases clipped from V and 0 bases from J, the junction kept 4 bases outside the gene matches. The CDR3: CASSRDSLSYEQYF. The CDR3 region has the DNA TGTGCCAGTAGTCGGGACAGCCTCTCCTACGAGCAGTACTTC.

The chain links TRBV19 to TRBJ2-5; TRBD2 matches 9 bases. The V gene's germline CDR1 is LNHDA and CDR2 SQIVND (reference sequence). The ends lost 3 bases at V and 4 bases at J; junction bases unmatched: 12. The CDR3 is 17 residues long. The CDR3 reads CASSMLGLARDGETQYF. The CDR3 nucleotides are TGTGCCAGTAGTATGCTGGGACTAGCAAGAGATGGAGAGACCCAGTACTTC.

This chain uses TRBV2 with TRBJ2-7; D is perhaps TRBD1 (6 bases). The germline gives CDR1 SNHLY, CDR2 FYNNEI. V was pared by 6 bases and J by 5 bases, with 11 bases between. The CDR3 length is 12 residues. This CDR3 is CASSIDRNEQYF. The CDR3 coding sequence is TGTGCCAGCAGCATCGACAGGAACGAGCAGTACTTC.

The count of this clone is one. The chain uses TRBV27 and TRBJ1-3; 7 bases match TRBD1. The junction had 6 bases not matched to a gene; V was cut back by 2 bases and J by 5 bases. Germline CDR1 MNHEY, CDR2 SMNVEV (reference sequence). The CDR3 length is 15 residues. The chain's CDR3 is CASSLSSGGRNTIYF. CDR3 nucleotides: TGTGCCAGCAGTTTAAGTTCAGGGGGAAGAAACACCATATATTTT.